Presented here are 14 T cell receptor beta chains from one specimen sequenced in a study of blood T cells in healthy people across ages. Sample-barcoded 5' priming and a J-beta primer mix drove a second PCR of about 7 to 11 cycles. TCRdb ran MiXCR on the 5' RACE reads and lists one entry per CDR3 protein. The table lists around 850,000 distinct CDR3 sequences, 35% to 40% of them singletons, with over 10% in the top ten. The sample consisted of blood. The receptors originated from a man aged 18 to 35 in good health.

This clonotype was observed a handful of times. The chain employs TRBV27 and TRBJ2-3; D gene uncertain. This CDR3 spans 13 amino acids. The V gene's germline CDR1 is MNHEY and CDR2 SMNVEV (reference sequence). The V gene lost 10 bases and the J gene lost 2 bases, with 13 bases spanning the gap. The CDR3 is CATPLGSTDTQYF. CDR3 nucleotides: TGTGCCACCCCATTGGGTTCCACAGATACGCAGTATTTT.

This clonotype appeared a few times. The chain has TRBV4-3 and TRBJ2-1, with 8 bases that match TRBD1. The CDR3 runs 17 residues. Trimming cost V 3 bases and J 3 bases; bases outside gene matches: 10. Germline V gene lookup returns CDR1 LGHNA and CDR2 YSLEER. In DNA, the CDR3 is TGCGCCAGCAGCCAGGGGTTAGGGACAGGTGTCTACAATGAGCAGTTCTTC. Translation: CASSQGLGTGVYNEQFF.

This rearrangement joins TRBV5-6 to TRBJ2-1, with D perhaps matching TRBD1 or TRBD2 (6 bases each). CDR3 length: 12 amino acids. Germline assignment: CDR1 SGHDT and CDR2 YYEEEE. V gave up 6 bases and J gave up 13 bases, with 17 bases separating them. The CDR3 region has the DNA TGTGCCAGCAAGCTGAGGGGGGAGACCCAGTTCTTC. Amino acids: CASKLRGETQFF.

There are a few counts of this clonotype. One end of the junction does not line up with germline, which may come from a read error. The rearrangement uses TRBV29-1 and TRBJ2-7; tentatively, D is TRBD1 or TRBD2 (7 bases each). The germline gives CDR1 SQVTM, CDR2 ANQGSEA. The CDR3 length is 13 residues. The CDR3 here is CNVGEGQSYEQYF. The DNA of the CDR3 is TGCAACGTTGGGGAGGGACAGTCCTACGAGCAGTACTTC.

At least ten counts were recorded for this clonotype. This chain links TRBV7-2 with TRBJ2-1, with D unclear. The CDR3 covers 14 residues. Trimming removed 5 bases at V and 5 bases at J, with 13 bases between. Germline loops: CDR1 SGHTA, CDR2 FQGNSA. The DNA for the CDR3 is TGTGCCAGCAGCATCAGGCGTGGAGACAATGAGCAGTTCTTC. It yields the protein CASSIRRGDNEQFF.

The chain joins TRBV20-1 to TRBJ2-5, with a weak D call TRBD1 (6 bases). Between the trimmed V and J ends, which lost 8 bases and 5 bases, there was a span of 21 bases. This CDR3 region has 14 residues. The V gene's germline CDR1 is DFQATT and CDR2 SNEGSKA (reference sequence). CDR3 amino acids: CSRRINGQTETQYF. The CDR3 region has the DNA TGCAGTCGGAGGATAAATGGACAGACGGAGACCCAGTACTTC.

This clonotype was seen more than once but under ten times. The chain joins TRBV7-2 to TRBJ2-5; 11 bases are a match to TRBD2. The germline CDR1 and CDR2 sequences are SGHTA and FQGNSA. Trimming removed 1 base from V and 6 bases from J; junction bases left unmatched: 7. The CDR3 runs to 16 residues. CDR3 loop: CASSLELAGARKTQYF. CDR3 in DNA: TGTGCCAGCAGCTTAGAACTAGCGGGGGCGAGGAAGACCCAGTACTTC.

This clonotype was found many times. V gene TRBV20-1 combines with J gene TRBJ1-2; 7 bases match TRBD1. CDR1 and CDR2 from the germline V gene are DFQATT and SNEGSKA (reference sequence). J was trimmed by 4 bases and V by 3 bases; bases with no gene match: 11. CDR3 length equals 15 residues. The CDR3 reads CSASHRDRPTYGYTF. The DNA of the CDR3 is TGCAGTGCTAGTCACCGGGACAGACCAACCTATGGCTACACCTTC.

V and J are TRBV29-1 and TRBJ1-1; D gene ambiguous. Trimming took off 4 bases at V and 4 bases at J, with 4 bases between the two ends. The CDR3 consists of 10 residues. CDR1 is SQVTM and CDR2 is ANQGSEA in the germline V gene. CDR3 in amino acids: CSVVTTEAFF. In nucleotides, the CDR3 is TGCAGCGTTGTTACCACTGAAGCTTTCTTT.

This clonotype has ten or more counts. The chain recombines TRBV12-3 or TRBV12-4 with TRBJ1-4; 9 bases are shared with TRBD1. V was pared by 3 bases and J by 8 bases, with 4 bases of the junction left unmatched. The CDR3 is made up of 14 amino acids. The CDR3 DNA reads TGTGCCAGCAGTTTGGACAGGGGATTCGAAAAACTGTTTTTT. Its translation is CASSLDRGFEKLFF.

This clonotype appeared once. A much bigger clone sits one base away, suggesting this may be a read error. This chain links TRBV20-1 with TRBJ2-5, with D perhaps matching TRBD2 (5 bases). The length of the CDR3 is 15 residues. V was cut by 2 bases and J by 2 bases, with 15 bases left in between. CDR1 DFQATT and CDR2 SNEGSKA come from the germline V gene (reference sequence). CDR3 sequence (DNA): TGCAGTGCTAGAACCACTAGGCAGCTACAAGAGACCCAGTACTTC. Translated: CSARTTRQLQETQYF.

The gene calls are TRBV7-2 and TRBJ1-2; D perhaps matches TRBD1 (6 bases). There are 13 residues in the CDR3. The V end lost 4 bases, the J end lost 11 bases, and 17 bases lay between the germline ends. Germline assignment: CDR1 SGHTA and CDR2 FQGNSA. The CDR3 spells CASSSPQGWVYTF. CDR3 DNA: TGTGCCAGCAGCTCCCCGCAGGGGTGGGTTTACACCTTC.

The V and J genes are TRBV10-3 and TRBJ2-3, with 7 bases fitting TRBD1. Germline V gene lookup returns CDR1 ENHRY and CDR2 SYGVKD. The CDR3 is 14 amino acids. Unmatched junction bases numbered 9, after V lost 11 bases and J lost 1 base. The CDR3 DNA is TGTGCCGCGGCCGAGGGGGCTCGCACAGATACGCAGTATTTT. This sequence encodes CAAAEGARTDTQYF.

Note on this clonotype: A much larger clone lies a single base off, so this may be a read error. The rearrangement uses TRBV12-3 or TRBV12-4 and TRBJ2-7, with D unclear. CDR3 length equals 12 residues. Trimming cost V 4 bases and J 10 bases, with 14 bases left between them. CDR3 loop: CASSSTENTQYF. The CDR3 DNA reads as TGTGCCAGCAGTTCGACGGAAAACACTCAGTACTTC.